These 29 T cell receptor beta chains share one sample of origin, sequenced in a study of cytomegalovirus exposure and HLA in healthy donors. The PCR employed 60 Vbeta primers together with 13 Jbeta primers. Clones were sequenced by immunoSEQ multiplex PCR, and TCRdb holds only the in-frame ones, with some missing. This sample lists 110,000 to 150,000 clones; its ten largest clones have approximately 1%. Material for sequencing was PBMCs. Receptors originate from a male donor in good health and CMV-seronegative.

The CDR3 region is CASSPGQDWDTQYF. The CDR3 DNA sequence: TGTGCCAGCAGCCCCGGACAGGATTGGGATACGCAGTATTTT. V gene TRBV7-9 combines with J gene TRBJ2-3, with 7 bases fitting TRBD1. Germline CDR1 and CDR2: SEHNR and FQNEAQ (reference sequence). Trimming removed 5 bases from V and 6 bases from J; junction bases left unmatched: 8. The CDR3 totals 14 residues.

CDR3 amino acids: CASRYRANTGELFF. For the CDR3, the DNA is TGTGCCAGCAGATACAGAGCGAACACCGGGGAGCTGTTTTTT. The rearrangement links TRBV28 to TRBJ2-2, with no clear D. Trimming stripped 6 bases from V and 0 bases from J, with 8 bases between. This CDR3 contains 14 residues. CDR1 and CDR2 (germline): MDHEN, SYDVKM.

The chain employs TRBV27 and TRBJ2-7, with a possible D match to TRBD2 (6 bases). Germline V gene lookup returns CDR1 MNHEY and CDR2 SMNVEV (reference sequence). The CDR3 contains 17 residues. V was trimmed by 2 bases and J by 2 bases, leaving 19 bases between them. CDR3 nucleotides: TGTGCCAGCAGTTTAAGGTCGACGGCGGGGAGAACCTACGAGCAGTACTTC. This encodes CASSLRSTAGRTYEQYF.

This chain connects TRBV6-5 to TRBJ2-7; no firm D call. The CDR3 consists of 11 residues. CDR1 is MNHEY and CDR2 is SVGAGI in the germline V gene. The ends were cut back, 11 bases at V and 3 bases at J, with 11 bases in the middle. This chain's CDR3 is CAAGSNYEQYF. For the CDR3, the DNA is TGTGCCGCCGGTTCGAACTACGAGCAGTACTTC.

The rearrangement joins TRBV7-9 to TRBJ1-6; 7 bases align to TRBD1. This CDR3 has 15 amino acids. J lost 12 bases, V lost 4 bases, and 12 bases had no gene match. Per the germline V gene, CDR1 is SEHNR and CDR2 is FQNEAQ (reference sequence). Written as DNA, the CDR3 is TGTGCCAGCAGCTCTCCCCGACAGGGTCAAATACCCCTCCACTTT. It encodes CASSSPRQGQIPLHF.

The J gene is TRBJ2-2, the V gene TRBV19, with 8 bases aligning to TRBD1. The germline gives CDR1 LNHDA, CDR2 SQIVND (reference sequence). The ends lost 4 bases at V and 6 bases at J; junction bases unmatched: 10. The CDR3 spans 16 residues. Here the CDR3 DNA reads TGTGCCAGTAGTAACCCGACAGGGGAAGGGGCCGGGGAGCTGTTTTTT. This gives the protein CASSNPTGEGAGELFF.

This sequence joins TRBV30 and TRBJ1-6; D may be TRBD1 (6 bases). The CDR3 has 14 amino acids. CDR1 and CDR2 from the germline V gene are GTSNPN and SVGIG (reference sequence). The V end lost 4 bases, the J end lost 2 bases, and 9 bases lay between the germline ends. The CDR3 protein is CAWTQGTYNSPLHF. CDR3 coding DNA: TGTGCCTGGACACAGGGTACCTATAATTCACCCCTCCACTTT.

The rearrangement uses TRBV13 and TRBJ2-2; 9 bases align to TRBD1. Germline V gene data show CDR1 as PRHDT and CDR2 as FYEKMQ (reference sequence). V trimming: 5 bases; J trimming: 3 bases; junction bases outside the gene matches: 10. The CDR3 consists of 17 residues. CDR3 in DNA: TGTGCCAGCAGCCGAAACCTTTGGACAGGGGACACCGGGGAGCTGTTTTTT. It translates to CASSRNLWTGDTGELFF.

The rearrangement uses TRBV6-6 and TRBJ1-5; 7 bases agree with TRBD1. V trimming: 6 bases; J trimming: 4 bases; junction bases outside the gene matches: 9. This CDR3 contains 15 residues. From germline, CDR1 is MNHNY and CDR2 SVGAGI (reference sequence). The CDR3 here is CASSPRDRINQPQHF. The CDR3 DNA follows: TGTGCCAGCAGCCCGCGGGACAGAATTAATCAGCCCCAGCATTTT.

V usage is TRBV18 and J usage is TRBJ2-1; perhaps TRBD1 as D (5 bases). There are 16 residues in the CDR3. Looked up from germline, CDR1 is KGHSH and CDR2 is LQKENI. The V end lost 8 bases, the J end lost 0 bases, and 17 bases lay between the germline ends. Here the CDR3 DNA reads TGTGCCAGCAAAGAGACAGCGATGAGCTCCTACAATGAGCAGTTCTTC. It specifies CASKETAMSSYNEQFF.

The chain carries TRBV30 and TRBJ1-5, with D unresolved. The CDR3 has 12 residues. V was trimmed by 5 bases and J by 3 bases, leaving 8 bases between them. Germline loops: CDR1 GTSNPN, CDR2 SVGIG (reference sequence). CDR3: CAWGPLNQPQHF. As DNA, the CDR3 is TGTGCCTGGGGTCCACTCAATCAGCCCCAGCATTTT.

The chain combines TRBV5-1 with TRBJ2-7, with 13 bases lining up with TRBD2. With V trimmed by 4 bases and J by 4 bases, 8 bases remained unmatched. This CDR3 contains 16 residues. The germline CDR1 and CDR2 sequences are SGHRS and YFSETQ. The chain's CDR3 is CASSKQGLAGNYEQYF. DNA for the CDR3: TGCGCCAGCAGCAAACAGGGACTAGCGGGGAATTACGAGCAGTACTTC.

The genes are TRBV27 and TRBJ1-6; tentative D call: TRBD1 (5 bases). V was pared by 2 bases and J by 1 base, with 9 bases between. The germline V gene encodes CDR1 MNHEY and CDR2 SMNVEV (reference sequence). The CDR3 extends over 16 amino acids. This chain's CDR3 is CASSLGGGSYNSPLHF. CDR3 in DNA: TGTGCCAGCAGTTTAGGGGGAGGGTCCTATAATTCACCCCTCCACTTT.

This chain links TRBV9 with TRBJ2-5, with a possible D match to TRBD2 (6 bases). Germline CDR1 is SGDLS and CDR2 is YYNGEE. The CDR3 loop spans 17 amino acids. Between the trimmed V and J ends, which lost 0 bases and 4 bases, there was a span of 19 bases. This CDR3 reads CASSVAGYPYGGETQYF. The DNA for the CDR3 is TGTGCCAGCAGCGTAGCAGGGTACCCCTACGGGGGAGAGACCCAGTACTTC.

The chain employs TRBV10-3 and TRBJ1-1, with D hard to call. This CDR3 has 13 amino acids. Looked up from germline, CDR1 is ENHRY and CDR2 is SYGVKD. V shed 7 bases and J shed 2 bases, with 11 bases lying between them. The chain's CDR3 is CAITEQPNTEAFF. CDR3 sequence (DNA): TGTGCCATCACTGAACAGCCTAACACTGAAGCTTTCTTT.

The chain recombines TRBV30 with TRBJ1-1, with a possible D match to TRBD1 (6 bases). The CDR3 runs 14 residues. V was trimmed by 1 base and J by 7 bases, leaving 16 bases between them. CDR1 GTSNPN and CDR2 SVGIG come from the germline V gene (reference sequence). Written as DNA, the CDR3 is TGTGCCTGGAGTGGGTATCAACAGGGATTTGAAGCTTTCTTT. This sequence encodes CAWSGYQQGFEAFF. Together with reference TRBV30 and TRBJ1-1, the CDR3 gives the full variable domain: SQTIHQWPATLVQPVGSPLSLECTVEGTSNPNLYWYRQAAGRGLQLLFYSVGIGQISSEVPQNLSASRPQDRQFILSSKKLLLSDSGFYLCAWSGYQQGFEAFFGQGTRLTVV.

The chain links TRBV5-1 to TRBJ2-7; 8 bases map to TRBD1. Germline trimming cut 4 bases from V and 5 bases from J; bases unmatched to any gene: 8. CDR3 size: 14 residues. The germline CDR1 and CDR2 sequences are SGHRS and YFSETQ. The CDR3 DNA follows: TGCGCCAGCAGCGGAGGACAGGGCCCCAACGAGCAGTACTTC. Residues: CASSGGQGPNEQYF.

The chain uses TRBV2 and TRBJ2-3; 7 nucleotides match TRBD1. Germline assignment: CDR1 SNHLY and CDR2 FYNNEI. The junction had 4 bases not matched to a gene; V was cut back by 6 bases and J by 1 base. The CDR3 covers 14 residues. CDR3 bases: TGTGCCAGCAGCCTCGACAGGGGCACAGATACGCAGTATTTT. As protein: CASSLDRGTDTQYF.

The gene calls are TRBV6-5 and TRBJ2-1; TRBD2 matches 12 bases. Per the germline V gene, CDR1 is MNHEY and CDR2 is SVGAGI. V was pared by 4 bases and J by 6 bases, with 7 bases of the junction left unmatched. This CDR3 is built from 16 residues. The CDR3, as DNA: TGTGCCAGCAGTTTCCGGACTAGCGGGATGCCCAATGAGCAGTTCTTC. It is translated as CASSFRTSGMPNEQFF.

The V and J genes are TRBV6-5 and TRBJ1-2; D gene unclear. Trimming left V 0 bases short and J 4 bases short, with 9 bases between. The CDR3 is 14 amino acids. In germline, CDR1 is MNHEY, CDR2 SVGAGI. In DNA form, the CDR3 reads TGTGCCAGCAGTTACTCGATATTTAGCTATGGCTACACCTTC. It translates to CASSYSIFSYGYTF.

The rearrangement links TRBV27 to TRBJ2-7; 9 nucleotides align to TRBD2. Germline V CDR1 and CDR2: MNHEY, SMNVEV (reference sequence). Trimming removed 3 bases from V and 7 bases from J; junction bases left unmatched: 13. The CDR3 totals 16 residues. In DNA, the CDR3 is TGTGCCAGCAGTTTCGATACATCGACTAGCGGTGGGGAGCAGTACTTC. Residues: CASSFDTSTSGGEQYF.

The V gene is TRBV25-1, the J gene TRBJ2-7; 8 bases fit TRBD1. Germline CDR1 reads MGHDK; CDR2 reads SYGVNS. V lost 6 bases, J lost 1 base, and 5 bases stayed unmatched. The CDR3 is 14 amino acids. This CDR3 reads CASRRTGISYEQYF. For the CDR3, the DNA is TGTGCCAGCAGACGGACAGGGATATCCTACGAGCAGTACTTC.

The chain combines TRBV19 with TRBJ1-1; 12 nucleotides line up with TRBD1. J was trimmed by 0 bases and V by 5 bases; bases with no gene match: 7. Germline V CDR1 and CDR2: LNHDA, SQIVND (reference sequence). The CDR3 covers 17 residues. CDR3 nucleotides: TGTGCCAGTAGTGGGGACAGGGGGCTAACCTTGAACACTGAAGCTTTCTTT. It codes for CASSGDRGLTLNTEAFF.

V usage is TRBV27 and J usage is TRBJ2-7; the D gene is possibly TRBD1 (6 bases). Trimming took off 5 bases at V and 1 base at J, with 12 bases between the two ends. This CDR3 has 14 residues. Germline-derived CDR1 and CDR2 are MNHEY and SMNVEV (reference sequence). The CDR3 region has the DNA TGTGCCAGCAGTCCGAAGGGACAATCCTACGAGCAGTACTTC. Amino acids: CASSPKGQSYEQYF.

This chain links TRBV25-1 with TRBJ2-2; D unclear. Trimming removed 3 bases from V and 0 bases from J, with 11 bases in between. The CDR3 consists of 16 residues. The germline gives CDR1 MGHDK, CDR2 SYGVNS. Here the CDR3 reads CASSDRTPSNTGELFF. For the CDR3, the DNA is TGTGCCAGCAGTGACAGAACCCCTTCGAACACCGGGGAGCTGTTTTTT.

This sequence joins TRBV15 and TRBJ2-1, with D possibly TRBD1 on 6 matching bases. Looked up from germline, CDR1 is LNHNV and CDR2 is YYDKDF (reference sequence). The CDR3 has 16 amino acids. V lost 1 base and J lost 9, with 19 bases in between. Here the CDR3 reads CATSRAKLVGGSEQFF. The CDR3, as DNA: TGTGCCACCAGCAGAGCTAAACTAGTAGGGGGAAGTGAGCAGTTCTTC.

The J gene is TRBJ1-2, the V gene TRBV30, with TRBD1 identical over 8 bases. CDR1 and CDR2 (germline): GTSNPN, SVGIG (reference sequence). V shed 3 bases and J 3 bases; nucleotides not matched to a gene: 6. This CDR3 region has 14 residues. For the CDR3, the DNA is TGTGCCTGGAGACGCTTGGACAGGGACTATGGCTACACCTTC. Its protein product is CAWRRLDRDYGYTF.

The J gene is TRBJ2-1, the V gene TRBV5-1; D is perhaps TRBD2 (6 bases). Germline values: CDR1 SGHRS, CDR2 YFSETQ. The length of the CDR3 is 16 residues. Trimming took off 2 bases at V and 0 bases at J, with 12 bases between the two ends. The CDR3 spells CASSFGTQSSYNEQFF. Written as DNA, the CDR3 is TGCGCCAGCAGCTTCGGGACTCAGAGCTCCTACAATGAGCAGTTCTTC.

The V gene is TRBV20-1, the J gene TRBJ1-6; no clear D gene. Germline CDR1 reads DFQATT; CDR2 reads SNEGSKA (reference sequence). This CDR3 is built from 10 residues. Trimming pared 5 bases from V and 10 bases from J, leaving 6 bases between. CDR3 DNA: TGCAGTGCTTTCGAGTCACCCCTCCACTTT. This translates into CSAFESPLHF.